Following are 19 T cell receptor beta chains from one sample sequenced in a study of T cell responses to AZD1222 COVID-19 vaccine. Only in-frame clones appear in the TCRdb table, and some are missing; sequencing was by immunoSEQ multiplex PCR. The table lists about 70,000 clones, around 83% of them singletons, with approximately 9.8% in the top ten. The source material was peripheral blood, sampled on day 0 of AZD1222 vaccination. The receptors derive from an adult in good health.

The CDR3 spells CASSLADSLDTQYF. The CDR3 nucleotides are TGCGCCAGCAGCTTGGCGGACAGCCTAGATACGCAGTATTTT. This chain uses TRBV5-1 with TRBJ2-3; TRBD1 is a possible D gene (6 bases). The germline V gene encodes CDR1 SGHRS and CDR2 YFSETQ. Trimming removed 0 bases from V and 5 bases from J, with 10 bases in between. The CDR3 covers 14 residues.

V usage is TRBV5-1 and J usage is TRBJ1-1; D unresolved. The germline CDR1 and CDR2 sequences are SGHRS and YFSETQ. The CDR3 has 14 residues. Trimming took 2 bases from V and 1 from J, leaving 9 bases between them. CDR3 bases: TGCGCCAGCAGCTTTGACATTGGGAACACTGAAGCTTTCTTT. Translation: CASSFDIGNTEAFF.

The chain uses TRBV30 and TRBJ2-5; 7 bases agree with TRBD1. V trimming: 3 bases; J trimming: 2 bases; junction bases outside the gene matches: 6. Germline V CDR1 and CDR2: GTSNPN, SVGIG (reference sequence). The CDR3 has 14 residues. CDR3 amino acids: CAWREGGSQETQYF. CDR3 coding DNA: TGTGCCTGGAGGGAAGGGGGCTCTCAAGAGACCCAGTACTTC.

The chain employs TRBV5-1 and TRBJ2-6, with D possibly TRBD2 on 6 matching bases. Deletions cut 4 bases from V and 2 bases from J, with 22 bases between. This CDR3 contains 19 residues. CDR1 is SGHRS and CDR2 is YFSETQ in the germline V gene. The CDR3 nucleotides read TGCGCCAGCAGCCGAACCATCCCGGGACTTCAGACTGGGGCCAACGTCCTGACTTTC. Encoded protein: CASSRTIPGLQTGANVLTF.

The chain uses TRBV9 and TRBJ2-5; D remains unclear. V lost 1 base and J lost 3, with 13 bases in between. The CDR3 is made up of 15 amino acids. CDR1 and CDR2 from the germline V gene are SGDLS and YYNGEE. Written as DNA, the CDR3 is TGTGCCAGCAGCGTATCCCCAGGATGGAAAGAGACCCAGTACTTC. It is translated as CASSVSPGWKETQYF. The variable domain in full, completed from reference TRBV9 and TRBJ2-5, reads DSGVTQTPKHLITATGQRVTLRCSPRSGDLSVYWYQQSLDQGLQFLIQYYNGEERAKGNILERFSAQQFPDLHSELNLSSLELGDSALYFCASSVSPGWKETQYFGPGTRLLVL.

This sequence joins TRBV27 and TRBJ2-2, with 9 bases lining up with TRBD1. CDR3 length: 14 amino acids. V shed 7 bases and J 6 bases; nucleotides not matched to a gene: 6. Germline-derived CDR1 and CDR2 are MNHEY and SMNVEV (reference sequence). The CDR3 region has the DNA TGTGCCAGCACCCAACAGGGGGCGTCCGGGGAGCTGTTTTTT. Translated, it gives CASTQQGASGELFF.

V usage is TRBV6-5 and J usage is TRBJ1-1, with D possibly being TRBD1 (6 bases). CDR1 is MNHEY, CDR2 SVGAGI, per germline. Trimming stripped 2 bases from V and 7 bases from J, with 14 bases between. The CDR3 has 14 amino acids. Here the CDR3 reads CASSYPGGAVEAFF. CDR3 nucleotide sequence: TGTGCCAGCAGTTACCCGGGGGGGGCTGTTGAAGCTTTCTTT.

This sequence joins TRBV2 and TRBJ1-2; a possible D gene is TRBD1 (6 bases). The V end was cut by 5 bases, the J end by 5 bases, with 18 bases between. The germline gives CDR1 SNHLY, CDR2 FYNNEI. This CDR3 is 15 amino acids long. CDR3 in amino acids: CASSPVSQGQYGYTF. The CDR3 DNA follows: TGTGCCAGCAGTCCCGTTTCTCAGGGACAATATGGCTACACCTTC. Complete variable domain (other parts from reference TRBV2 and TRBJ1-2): EPEVTQTPSHQVTQMGQEVILRCVPISNHLYFYWYRQILGQKVEFLVSFYNNEISEKSEIFDDQFSVERPDGSNFTLKIRSTKLEDSAMYFCASSPVSQGQYGYTFGSGTRLTVV.

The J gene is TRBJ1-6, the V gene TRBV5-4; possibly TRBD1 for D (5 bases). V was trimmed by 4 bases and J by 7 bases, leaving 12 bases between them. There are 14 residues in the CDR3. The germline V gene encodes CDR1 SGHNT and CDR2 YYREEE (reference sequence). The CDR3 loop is CASSREPGNSPLHF. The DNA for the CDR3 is TGTGCCAGCAGCCGGGAACCAGGGAATTCACCCCTCCACTTT.

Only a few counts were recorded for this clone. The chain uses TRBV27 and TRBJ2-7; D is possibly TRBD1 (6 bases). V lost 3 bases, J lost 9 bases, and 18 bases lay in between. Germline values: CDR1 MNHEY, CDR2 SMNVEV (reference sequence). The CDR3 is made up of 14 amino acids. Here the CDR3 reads CASSFATGLGGQYF. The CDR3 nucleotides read TGTGCCAGCAGTTTCGCGACAGGCCTTGGGGGGCAGTACTTC.

As DNA, the CDR3 is TGTGCCAGTAGTATGGGAGAACAGGGGATCTCCTACAATGAGCAGTTCTTC. This gives the protein CASSMGEQGISYNEQFF. The genes are TRBV19 and TRBJ2-1, with 7 bases fitting TRBD1. Losses at the gene ends were 3 bases for V and 0 bases for J; bases not matched to a gene: 8. This CDR3 is 17 amino acids long. Per germline, CDR1 LNHDA and CDR2 SQIVND (reference sequence).

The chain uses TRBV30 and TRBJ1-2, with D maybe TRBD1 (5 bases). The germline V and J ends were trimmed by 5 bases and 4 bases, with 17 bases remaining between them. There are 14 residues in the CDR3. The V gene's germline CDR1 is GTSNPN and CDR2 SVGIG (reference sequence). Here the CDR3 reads CAWETRDSSYGYTF. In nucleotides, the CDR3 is TGTGCCTGGGAAACCAGGGATTCGAGCTATGGCTACACCTTC.

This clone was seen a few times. CDR3 nucleotides: TGTGCCAGCAGAACGGACAGGGATAGCTCCTACGAGCAGTACTTC. Protein sequence: CASRTDRDSSYEQYF. V gene TRBV28 combines with J gene TRBJ2-7; 8 nucleotides agree with TRBD1. CDR3 length equals 15 residues. Looked up from germline, CDR1 is MDHEN and CDR2 is SYDVKM. V shed 6 bases and J 0 bases; nucleotides not matched to a gene: 7.

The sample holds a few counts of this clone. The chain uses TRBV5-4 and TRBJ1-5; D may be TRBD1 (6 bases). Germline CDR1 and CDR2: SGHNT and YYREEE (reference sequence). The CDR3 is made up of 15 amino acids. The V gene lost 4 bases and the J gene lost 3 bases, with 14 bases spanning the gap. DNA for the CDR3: TGTGCCAGCAGCCTGGACAGTACCCCCAATCAGCCCCAGCATTTT. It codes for CASSLDSTPNQPQHF.

The CDR3 reads CASSATGRSGYTF. CDR3 nucleotides: TGTGCCAGCAGCGCCACAGGGAGAAGTGGCTACACCTTC. The rearrangement uses TRBV7-9 and TRBJ1-2; TRBD1 might be the D (6 bases). This CDR3 region has 13 residues. CDR1 is SEHNR, CDR2 FQNEAQ, per germline (reference sequence). V dropped 5 bases and J dropped 7 bases, with 14 bases sitting between them.

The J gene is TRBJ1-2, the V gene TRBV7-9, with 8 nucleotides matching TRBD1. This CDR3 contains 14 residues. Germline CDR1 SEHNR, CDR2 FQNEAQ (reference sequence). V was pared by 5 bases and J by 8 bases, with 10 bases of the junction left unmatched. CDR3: CASSPPGTGLGYTF. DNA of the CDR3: TGTGCCAGCAGCCCACCTGGGACAGGTCTCGGCTACACCTTC.

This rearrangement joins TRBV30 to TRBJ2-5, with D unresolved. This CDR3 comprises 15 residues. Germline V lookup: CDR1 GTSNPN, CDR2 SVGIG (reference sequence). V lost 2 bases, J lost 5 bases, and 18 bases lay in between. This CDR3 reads CAWSKGTRLGETQYF. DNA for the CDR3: TGTGCCTGGAGTAAGGGCACAAGGTTGGGGGAGACCCAGTACTTC.

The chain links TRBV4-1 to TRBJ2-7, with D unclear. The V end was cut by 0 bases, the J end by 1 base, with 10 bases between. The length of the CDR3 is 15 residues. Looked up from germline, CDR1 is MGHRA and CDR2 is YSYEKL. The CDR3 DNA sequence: TGCGCCAGCAGCCAAGAAGACTCAAGTTCCTACGAGCAGTACTTC. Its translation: CASSQEDSSSYEQYF.

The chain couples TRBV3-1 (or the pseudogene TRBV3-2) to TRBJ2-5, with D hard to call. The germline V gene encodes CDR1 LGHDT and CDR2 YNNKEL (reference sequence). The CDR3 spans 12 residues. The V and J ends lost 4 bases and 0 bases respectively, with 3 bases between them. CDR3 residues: CASSRNQETQYF. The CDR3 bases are TGTGCCAGCAGCCGAAACCAAGAGACCCAGTACTTC.